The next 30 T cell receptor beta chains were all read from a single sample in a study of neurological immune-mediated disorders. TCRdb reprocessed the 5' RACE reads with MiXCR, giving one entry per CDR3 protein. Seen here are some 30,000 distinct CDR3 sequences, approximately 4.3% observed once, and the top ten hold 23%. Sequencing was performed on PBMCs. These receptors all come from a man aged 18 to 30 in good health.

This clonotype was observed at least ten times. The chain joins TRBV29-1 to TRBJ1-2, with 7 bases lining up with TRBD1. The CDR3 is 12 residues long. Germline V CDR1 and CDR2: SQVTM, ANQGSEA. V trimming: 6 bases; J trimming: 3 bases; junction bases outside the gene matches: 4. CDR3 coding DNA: TGCAGCGTCGCCAGGGGGGACTATGGCTACACCTTC. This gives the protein CSVARGDYGYTF.

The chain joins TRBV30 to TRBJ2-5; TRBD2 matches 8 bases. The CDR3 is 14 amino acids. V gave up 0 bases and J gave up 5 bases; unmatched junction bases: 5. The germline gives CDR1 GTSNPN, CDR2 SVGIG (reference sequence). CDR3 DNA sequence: TGTGCCTGGAGTGTAGGAGCGGGGGTGGAGACCCAGTACTTC. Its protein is CAWSVGAGVETQYF.

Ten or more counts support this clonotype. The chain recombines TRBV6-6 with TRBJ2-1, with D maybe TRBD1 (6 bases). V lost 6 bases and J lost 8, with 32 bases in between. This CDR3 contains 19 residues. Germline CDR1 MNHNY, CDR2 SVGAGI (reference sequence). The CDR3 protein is CASRPRRGRPERKADEQFF. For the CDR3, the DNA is TGTGCCAGCAGACCACGCAGGGGCCGCCCGGAACGAAAGGCCGATGAGCAGTTCTTC.

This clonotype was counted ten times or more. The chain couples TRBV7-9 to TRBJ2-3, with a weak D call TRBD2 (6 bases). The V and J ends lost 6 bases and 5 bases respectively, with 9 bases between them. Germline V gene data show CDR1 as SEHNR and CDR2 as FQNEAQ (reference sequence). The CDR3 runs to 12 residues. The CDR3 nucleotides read TGTGCCAGCAGTTCTAGCGTAGATACGCAGTATTTT. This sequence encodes CASSSSVDTQYF. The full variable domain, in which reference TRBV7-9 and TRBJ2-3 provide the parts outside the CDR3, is DTGVSQNPRHKITKRGQNVTFRCDPISEHNRLYWYRQTLGQGPEFLTYFQNEAQLEKSRLLSDRFSAERPKGSFSTLEIQRTEQGDSAMYLCASSSSVDTQYFGPGTRLTVL.

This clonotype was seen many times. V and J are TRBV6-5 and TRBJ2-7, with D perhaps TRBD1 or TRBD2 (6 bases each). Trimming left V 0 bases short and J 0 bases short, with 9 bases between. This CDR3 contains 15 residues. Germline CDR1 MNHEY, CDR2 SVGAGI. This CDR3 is CASSYSGGSSYEQYF. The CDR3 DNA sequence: TGTGCCAGCAGTTACTCGGGGGGCAGCTCCTACGAGCAGTACTTC.

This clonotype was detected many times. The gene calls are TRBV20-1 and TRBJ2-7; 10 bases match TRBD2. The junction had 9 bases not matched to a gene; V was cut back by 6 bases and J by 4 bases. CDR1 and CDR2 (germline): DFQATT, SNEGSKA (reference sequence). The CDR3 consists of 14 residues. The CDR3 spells CSAQPIAGGYEQYF. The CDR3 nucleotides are TGCAGTGCCCAACCGATAGCGGGGGGTTACGAGCAGTACTTC.

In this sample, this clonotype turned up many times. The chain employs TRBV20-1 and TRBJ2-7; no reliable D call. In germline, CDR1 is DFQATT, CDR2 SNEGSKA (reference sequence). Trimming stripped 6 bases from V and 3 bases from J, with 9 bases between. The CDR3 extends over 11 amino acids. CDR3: CSARNNYEQYF. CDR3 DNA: TGCAGTGCGAGAAACAACTACGAGCAGTACTTC.

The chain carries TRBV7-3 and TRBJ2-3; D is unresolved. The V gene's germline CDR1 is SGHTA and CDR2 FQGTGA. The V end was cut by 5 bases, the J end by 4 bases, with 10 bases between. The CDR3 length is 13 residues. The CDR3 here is CASSETGADTQYF. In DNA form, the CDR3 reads TGTGCCAGCAGCGAAACGGGTGCAGATACGCAGTATTTT.

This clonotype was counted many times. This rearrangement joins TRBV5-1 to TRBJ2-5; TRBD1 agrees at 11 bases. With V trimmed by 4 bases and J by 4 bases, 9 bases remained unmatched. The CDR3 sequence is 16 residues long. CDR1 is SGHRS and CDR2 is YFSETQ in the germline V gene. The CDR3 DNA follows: TGCGCCAGCAGCGTAGGACAGGGGGCGCACGGAGAGACCCAGTACTTC. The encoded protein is CASSVGQGAHGETQYF.

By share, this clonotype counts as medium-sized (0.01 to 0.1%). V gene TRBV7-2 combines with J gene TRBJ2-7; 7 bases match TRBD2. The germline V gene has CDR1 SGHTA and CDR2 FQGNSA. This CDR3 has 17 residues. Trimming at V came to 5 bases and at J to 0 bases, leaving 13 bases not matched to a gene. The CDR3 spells CASSVAAASGSSYEQYF. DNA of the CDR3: TGTGCCAGCAGCGTCGCAGCGGCTAGCGGTTCCTCCTACGAGCAGTACTTC.

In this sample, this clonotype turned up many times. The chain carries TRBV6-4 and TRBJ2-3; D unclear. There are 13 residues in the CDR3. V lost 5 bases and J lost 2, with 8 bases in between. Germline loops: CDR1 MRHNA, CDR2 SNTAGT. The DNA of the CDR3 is TGTGCCAGCAGTATCGAGCTCACAGATACGCAGTATTTT. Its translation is CASSIELTDTQYF.

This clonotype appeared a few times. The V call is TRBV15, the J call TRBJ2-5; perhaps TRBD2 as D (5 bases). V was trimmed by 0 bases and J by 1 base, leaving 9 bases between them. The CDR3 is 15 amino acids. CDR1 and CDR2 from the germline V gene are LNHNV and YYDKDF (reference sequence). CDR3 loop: CATSRDLGSQETQYF. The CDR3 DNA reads TGTGCCACCAGCAGAGATCTAGGGAGCCAAGAGACCCAGTACTTC.

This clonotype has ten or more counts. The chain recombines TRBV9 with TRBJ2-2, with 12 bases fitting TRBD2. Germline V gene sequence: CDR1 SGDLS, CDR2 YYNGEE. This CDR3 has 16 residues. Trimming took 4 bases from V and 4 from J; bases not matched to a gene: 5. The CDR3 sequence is CASSITSGGITGELFF. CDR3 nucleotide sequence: TGTGCCAGCAGCATAACTAGCGGGGGGATCACCGGGGAGCTGTTTTTT.

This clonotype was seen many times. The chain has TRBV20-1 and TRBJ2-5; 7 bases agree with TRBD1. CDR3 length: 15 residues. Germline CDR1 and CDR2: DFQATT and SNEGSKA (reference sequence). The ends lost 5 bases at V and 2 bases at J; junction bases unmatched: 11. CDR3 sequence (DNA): TGCAGTGCTTGGTATACAGGGGCCCAACAAGAGACCCAGTACTTC. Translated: CSAWYTGAQQETQYF.

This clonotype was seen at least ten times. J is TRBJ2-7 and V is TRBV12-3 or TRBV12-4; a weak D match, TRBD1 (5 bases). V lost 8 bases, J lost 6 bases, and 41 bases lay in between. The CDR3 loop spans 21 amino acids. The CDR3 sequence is CASARAVTEVVQVGRRSEQYF. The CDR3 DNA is TGTGCCAGCGCCCGGGCAGTTACGGAAGTCGTACAGGTTGGGCGCCGGAGCGAGCAGTACTTC.

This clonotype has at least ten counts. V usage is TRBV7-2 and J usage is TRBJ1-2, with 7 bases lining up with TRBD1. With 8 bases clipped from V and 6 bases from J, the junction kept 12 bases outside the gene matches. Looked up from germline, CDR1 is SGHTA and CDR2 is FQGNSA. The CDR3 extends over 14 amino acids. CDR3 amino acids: CASARDREGNGYTF. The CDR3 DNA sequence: TGTGCCAGCGCCAGAGACAGGGAGGGTAATGGCTACACCTTC.

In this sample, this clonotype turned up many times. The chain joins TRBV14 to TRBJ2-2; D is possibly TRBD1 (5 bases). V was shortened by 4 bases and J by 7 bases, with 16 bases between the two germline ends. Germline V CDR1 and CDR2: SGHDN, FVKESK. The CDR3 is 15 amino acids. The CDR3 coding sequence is TGTGCCAGCAGCCGGGGCTTAAACAACTACGGGGAGCTGTTTTTT. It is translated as CASSRGLNNYGELFF.

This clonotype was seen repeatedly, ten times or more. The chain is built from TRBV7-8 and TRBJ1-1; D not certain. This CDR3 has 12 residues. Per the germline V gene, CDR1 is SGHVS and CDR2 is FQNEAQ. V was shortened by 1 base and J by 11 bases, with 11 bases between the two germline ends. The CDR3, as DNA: TGTGCCAGCAGCTTAGGAAGGTCCGGGGCTTTCTTT. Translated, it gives CASSLGRSGAFF.

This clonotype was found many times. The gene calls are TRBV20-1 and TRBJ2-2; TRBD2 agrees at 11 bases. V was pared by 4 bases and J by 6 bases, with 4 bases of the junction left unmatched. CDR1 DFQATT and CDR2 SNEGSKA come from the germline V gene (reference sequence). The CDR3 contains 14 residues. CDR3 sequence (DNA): TGCAGTGCTACACTAGCGGGGGTTCCCGGGGAGCTGTTTTTT. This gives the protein CSATLAGVPGELFF.

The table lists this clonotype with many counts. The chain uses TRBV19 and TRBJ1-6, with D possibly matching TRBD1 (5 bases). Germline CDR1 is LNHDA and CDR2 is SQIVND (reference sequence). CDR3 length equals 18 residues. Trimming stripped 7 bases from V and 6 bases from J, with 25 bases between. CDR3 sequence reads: CASTSSGTTQTRNSPLHF. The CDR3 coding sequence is TGTGCCAGTACCTCGTCGGGGACCACCCAAACTCGTAATTCACCCCTCCACTTT.

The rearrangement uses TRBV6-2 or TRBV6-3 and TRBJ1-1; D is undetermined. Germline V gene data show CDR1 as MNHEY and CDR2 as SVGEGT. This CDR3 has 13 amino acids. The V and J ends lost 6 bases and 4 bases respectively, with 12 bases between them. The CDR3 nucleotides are TGTGCCAGCAGACCATACGAGGGCACTGAAGCTTTCTTT. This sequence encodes CASRPYEGTEAFF.

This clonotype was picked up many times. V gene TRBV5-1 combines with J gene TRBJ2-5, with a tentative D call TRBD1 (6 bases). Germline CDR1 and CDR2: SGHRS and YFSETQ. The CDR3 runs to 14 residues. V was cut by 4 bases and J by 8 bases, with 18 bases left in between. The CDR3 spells CASSPGQLSSTQYF. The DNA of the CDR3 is TGCGCCAGCAGCCCTGGACAGTTGAGTAGTACCCAGTACTTC.

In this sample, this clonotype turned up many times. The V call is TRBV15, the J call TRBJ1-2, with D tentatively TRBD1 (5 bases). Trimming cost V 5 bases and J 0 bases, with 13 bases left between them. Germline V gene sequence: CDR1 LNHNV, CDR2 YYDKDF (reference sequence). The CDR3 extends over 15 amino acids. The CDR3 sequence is CATSLLRGSNYGYTF. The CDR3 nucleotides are TGTGCCACCAGCCTTTTAAGGGGCTCTAACTATGGCTACACCTTC.

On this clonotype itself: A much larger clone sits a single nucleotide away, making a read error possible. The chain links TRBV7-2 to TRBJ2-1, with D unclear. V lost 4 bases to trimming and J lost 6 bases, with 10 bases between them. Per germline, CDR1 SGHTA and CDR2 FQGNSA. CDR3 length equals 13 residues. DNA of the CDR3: TGTGCCAGCAGCTCCAACGGTGGCAATGAGCAGTTCTTC. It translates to CASSSNGGNEQFF.

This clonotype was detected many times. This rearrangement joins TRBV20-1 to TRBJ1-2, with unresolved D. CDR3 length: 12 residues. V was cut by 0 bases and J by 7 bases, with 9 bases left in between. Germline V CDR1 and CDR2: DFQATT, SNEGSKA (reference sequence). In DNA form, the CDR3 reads TGCAGTGCTAGAGATAGGGTTTTTGGCTACACCTTC. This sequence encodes CSARDRVFGYTF.

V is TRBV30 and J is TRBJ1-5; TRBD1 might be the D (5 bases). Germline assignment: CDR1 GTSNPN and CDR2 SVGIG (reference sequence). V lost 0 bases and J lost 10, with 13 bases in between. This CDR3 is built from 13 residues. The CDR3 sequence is CAWSVRGQGPQHF. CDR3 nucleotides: TGTGCCTGGAGTGTACGTGGTCAGGGTCCCCAGCATTTT.

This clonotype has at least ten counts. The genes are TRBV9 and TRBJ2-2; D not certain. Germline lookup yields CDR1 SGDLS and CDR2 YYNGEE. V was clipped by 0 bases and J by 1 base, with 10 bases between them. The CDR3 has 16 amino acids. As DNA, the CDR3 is TGTGCCAGCAGCGTAGATATCAGGTTGAACACCGGGGAGCTGTTTTTT. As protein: CASSVDIRLNTGELFF.

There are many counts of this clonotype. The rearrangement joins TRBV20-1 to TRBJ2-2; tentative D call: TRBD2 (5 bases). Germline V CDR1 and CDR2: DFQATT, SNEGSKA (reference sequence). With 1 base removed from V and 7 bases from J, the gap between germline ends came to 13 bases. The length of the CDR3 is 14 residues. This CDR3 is CSARVPPEGGELFF. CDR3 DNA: TGCAGTGCTAGAGTTCCCCCCGAGGGCGGGGAGCTGTTTTTT.

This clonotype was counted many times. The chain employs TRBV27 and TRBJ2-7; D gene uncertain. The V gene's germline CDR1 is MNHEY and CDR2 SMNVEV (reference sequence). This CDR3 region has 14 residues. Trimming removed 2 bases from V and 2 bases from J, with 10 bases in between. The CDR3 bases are TGTGCCAGCAGTTTACGGTCAGTGGCCTACGAGCAGTACTTC. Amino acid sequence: CASSLRSVAYEQYF.

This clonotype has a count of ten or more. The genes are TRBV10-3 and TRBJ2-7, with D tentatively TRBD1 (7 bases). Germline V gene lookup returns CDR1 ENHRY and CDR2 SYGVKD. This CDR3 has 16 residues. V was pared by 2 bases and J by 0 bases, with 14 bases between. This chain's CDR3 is CAISEARGTASYEQYF. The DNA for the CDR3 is TGTGCCATCAGTGAGGCTCGCGGGACAGCCTCCTACGAGCAGTACTTC.